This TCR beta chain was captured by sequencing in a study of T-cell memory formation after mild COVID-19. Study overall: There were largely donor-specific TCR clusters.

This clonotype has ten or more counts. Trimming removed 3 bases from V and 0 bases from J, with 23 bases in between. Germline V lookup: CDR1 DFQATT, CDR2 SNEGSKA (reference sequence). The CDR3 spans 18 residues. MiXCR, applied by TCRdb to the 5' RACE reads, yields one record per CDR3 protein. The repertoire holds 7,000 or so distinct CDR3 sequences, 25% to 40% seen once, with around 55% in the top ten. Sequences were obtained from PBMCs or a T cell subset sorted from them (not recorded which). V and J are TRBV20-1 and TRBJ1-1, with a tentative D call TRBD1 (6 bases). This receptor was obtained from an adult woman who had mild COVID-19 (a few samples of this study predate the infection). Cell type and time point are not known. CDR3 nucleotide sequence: TGCAGTGCTAGGGGGTACAACAGGGAGCTCTTCATGAACACTGAAGCTTTCTTT. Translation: CSARGYNRELFMNTEAFF.